The rows below give T cell receptor beta chains drawn from one sample of a study of CD8+ T cells in alopecia areata. Data came from immunoSEQ multiplex PCR; TCRdb stores just in-frame clones and leaves some out. The sample consists of some 170,000 clones, 67% of them appearing once. The sequenced sample was CD8+ T cells sorted from blood, obtained at week 0. The receptors were sampled from a human donor with alopecia areata. The CDR3 runs from the conserved cysteine through the conserved F or W. The D gene is left open where the match is weak. Expanded clones are given a class, and other clones once, few, many or no size at all.

V: TRBV29-1
size: .
D: .
J: TRBJ1-1
DNA: TGCAGCGTTGTGGGTGGCACTGAAGCTTTCTTT
CDR3: CSVVGGTEAFF

V: TRBV7-9
size: .
D: TRBD1
J: TRBJ2-1
DNA: TGTGCCAGCCGCTTCCCCGCGACAGGGCCCAATGAGCAGTTCTTC
CDR3: CASRFPATGPNEQFF

V: TRBV30
size: .
D: TRBD1
J: TRBJ2-6
DNA: TGTGCCTGGAGCACCGACCGGGACAGGGGTAATCCTAGGTCTGGGGCCAACGTCCTGACTTTC
CDR3: CAWSTDRDRGNPRSGANVLTF

V: TRBV2
size: .
D: .
J: TRBJ1-5
DNA: TGTGCCAGCCGAACTGGACAGAGCAATCAGCCCCAGCATTTT
CDR3: CASRTGQSNQPQHF

V: TRBV4-1
size: few
D: TRBD1
J: TRBJ1-4
DNA: TGCGCCAGCAGCGGGCCCGGGACAGTGGGTGAAAAACTGGTTTTT
CDR3: CASSGPGTVGEKLVF

V: TRBV7-8
size: .
D: .
J: TRBJ2-1
DNA: TGTGCCAGCAGCTTGCTAGGGGGGAATGAGCAGTTCTTC
CDR3: CASSLLGGNEQFF

V: TRBV5-1
size: .
D: .
J: TRBJ2-2
DNA: TGCGCCAGCAGCTCCCGACTCGTCACCGGGGAGCTGTTTTTT
CDR3: CASSSRLVTGELFF

V: TRBV29-1
size: .
D: .
J: TRBJ2-5
DNA: TGCAGCGTACCAGGGGGGGGAGAGACCCAGTACTTC
CDR3: CSVPGGGETQYF

V: TRBV14
size: .
D: TRBD2
J: TRBJ2-1
DNA: TGTGCCAGCAGCCAATTTGGGACTAGCGGGGGGCCTTACAATGAGCAGTTCTTC
CDR3: CASSQFGTSGGPYNEQFF

V: TRBV4-1
size: .
D: TRBD2
J: TRBJ2-1
DNA: TGCGCCAGCAGACAAGGACTAGCGGGGGGTAATGAGCAGTTCTTC
CDR3: CASRQGLAGGNEQFF

V: TRBV5-1
size: .
D: .
J: TRBJ1-5
DNA: TGCGCCAGCAGCTTGGGCAGACGAAACGAGCCCCAGCATTTT
CDR3: CASSLGRRNEPQHF

V: TRBV25-1
size: .
D: .
J: TRBJ1-2
DNA: TGTGCCAGCAGGGACAGCTATGGCTACACCTTC
CDR3: CASRDSYGYTF

V: TRBV29-1
size: .
D: TRBD1
J: TRBJ2-7
DNA: TGCAGCGTGCTGACAGGGAACTCCTACGAGCAGTACTTC
CDR3: CSVLTGNSYEQYF

V: TRBV14
size: .
D: TRBD2
J: TRBJ2-5
DNA: TGTGCCAGCAGCCATTTAGCGGGATTAGAAGAGACCCAGTACTTC
CDR3: CASSHLAGLEETQYF

V: TRBV18
size: .
D: .
J: TRBJ1-4
DNA: TGTGCCAGCTCATTATCTTCTGCGACTAATGAAAAACTGTTTTTT
CDR3: CASSLSSATNEKLFF

V: TRBV7-2
size: .
D: .
J: TRBJ2-7
DNA: TGTGCCAGCAGCTTAGCCATATCCTACGAGCAGTACTTC
CDR3: CASSLAISYEQYF

V: TRBV5-1
size: .
D: TRBD1
J: TRBJ1-2
DNA: TGCGCCAGCAGCCCGAAAACAGGGGGCAACTATGGCTACACCTTC
CDR3: CASSPKTGGNYGYTF

V: TRBV25-1
size: .
D: .
J: TRBJ2-2
DNA: TGTGCCAGCAGTGGAGACACCGGGGAGCTGTTTTTT
CDR3: CASSGDTGELFF

V: TRBV4-1
size: .
D: .
J: TRBJ2-7
DNA: TGCGCCAGCAGCCAAGTTCACTCCTACTACGAGCAGTACTTC
CDR3: CASSQVHSYYEQYF

V: TRBV6-6
size: .
D: .
J: TRBJ1-1
DNA: TGTGCCAGCAGCCCGGATAAGCTTGAAGCTTTCTTT
CDR3: CASSPDKLEAFF

V: TRBV19
size: .
D: .
J: TRBJ2-7
DNA: TGTGCCAGTAGTATAAACAGGCGATCCTACGAGCAGTACTTC
CDR3: CASSINRRSYEQYF

V: TRBV7-9
size: .
D: TRBD2
J: TRBJ2-3
DNA: TGTGCCAGCAGCTCCCCTAGCGGCAGCACAGATACGCAGTATTTT
CDR3: CASSSPSGSTDTQYF

V: TRBV29-1
size: .
D: .
J: TRBJ2-2
DNA: TGCAGCGTTGAGGGGGCCGGGGAGCTGTTTTTT
CDR3: CSVEGAGELFF

V: TRBV30
size: .
D: .
J: TRBJ2-5
DNA: TGTGCCTGGGCCTTTGAGACGTATACAAGGCCGGTGGAGACCCAGTACTTC
CDR3: CAWAFETYTRPVETQYF

V: TRBV7-8
size: few
D: .
J: TRBJ1-1
DNA: TGTGCCAGCAGTACGAACACTGAAGCTTTCTTT
CDR3: CASSTNTEAFF

V: TRBV2
size: .
D: .
J: TRBJ2-3
DNA: TGTGCCAGCAGTGAAGTCGGGCTAGCCGGGACAGATACGCAGTATTTT
CDR3: CASSEVGLAGTDTQYF

V: TRBV27
size: .
D: TRBD2
J: TRBJ2-1
DNA: TGTGCCAGCAGCTCCCCGGGGAGGGCCAATGAGCAGTTCTTC
CDR3: CASSSPGRANEQFF

V: TRBV2
size: .
D: TRBD1
J: TRBJ2-7
DNA: TGTGCCAGCCGAGGGACAGACTCCTACGAGCAGTACTTC
CDR3: CASRGTDSYEQYF

V: TRBV29-1
size: few
D: TRBD1
J: TRBJ1-2
DNA: TGCAGCGTTGAAGCTTCGGGACAGGGTGGCTATGGCTACACCTTC
CDR3: CSVEASGQGGYGYTF

V: TRBV15
size: .
D: TRBD2
J: TRBJ2-5
DNA: TGTGCCACCAGCAGTGGACTAGCTGGGGTCGAGACCCAGTACTTC
CDR3: CATSSGLAGVETQYF

V: TRBV6-1
size: .
D: TRBD1
J: TRBJ1-1
DNA: TGTGCCAGCAGTTTTACAGGGGCTACACCGAAACAAGCTTTCTTT
CDR3: CASSFTGATPKQAFF

V: TRBV7-9
size: .
D: TRBD2
J: TRBJ2-5
DNA: TGTGCCAGCAGCCTCGGACTAGCGGGAGAGACCCAGTACTTC
CDR3: CASSLGLAGETQYF

V: TRBV6-5
size: .
D: .
J: TRBJ1-2
DNA: TGTGCCAGCAGGAAACAGGGAGACTATGGCTACACCTTC
CDR3: CASRKQGDYGYTF

V: TRBV19
size: .
D: TRBD1
J: TRBJ1-5
DNA: TGTGCCAGCGGACAGGGCTTCGAGCCCCAGCATTTT
CDR3: CASGQGFEPQHF

V: TRBV29-1
size: .
D: TRBD2
J: TRBJ2-1
DNA: TGCAGCCCAATTCTAGCGGGGGACTTCAATGAGCAGTTCTTC
CDR3: CSPILAGDFNEQFF

V: TRBV4-2
size: .
D: .
J: TRBJ1-2
DNA: TGTGCCAGCAGTAATGAGGACAGCCTTAACTATGGCTACACCTTC
CDR3: CASSNEDSLNYGYTF

V: TRBV25-1
size: .
D: TRBD1
J: TRBJ1-1
DNA: TGTGCCAGCAGTGAACGAGAGGACAGGGGGTTTGAAGCTTTCTTT
CDR3: CASSEREDRGFEAFF

V: TRBV29-1
size: .
D: .
J: TRBJ2-7
DNA: TGCAGCGTTGAAGATAGGGCGGGCGAGCAGTACTTC
CDR3: CSVEDRAGEQYF

V: TRBV5-4
size: .
D: TRBD1
J: TRBJ2-3
DNA: TGTGCCAGCAGCGGGGACAGGGACACTAGCACAGATACGCAGTATTTT
CDR3: CASSGDRDTSTDTQYF

V: TRBV7-9
size: .
D: .
J: TRBJ2-1
DNA: TGTGCCAGCAGCGCGGGGAATGAGCAGTTCTTC
CDR3: CASSAGNEQFF

V: TRBV5-1
size: .
D: TRBD1
J: TRBJ2-1
DNA: TGCGCCAGCAGCGGAGAGGGGGCGCATCTTAGGTACGTTGAGCAGTTCTTC
CDR3: CASSGEGAHLRYVEQFF

V: TRBV5-1
size: few
D: .
J: TRBJ1-1
DNA: TGCGCCAGCAGCTTGGCCTCATCATGGAACACTGAAGCTTTCTTT
CDR3: CASSLASSWNTEAFF

V: TRBV2
size: .
D: .
J: TRBJ2-2
DNA: TGTGCCAGCAACCAGGGTGGCGGGGAGCTGTTTTTT
CDR3: CASNQGGGELFF

V: TRBV5-1
size: .
D: .
J: TRBJ2-7
DNA: TGCGCCAGCAGCTTCGGGGAGAGCTACGAGCAGTACTTC
CDR3: CASSFGESYEQYF

V: TRBV2
size: .
D: .
J: TRBJ2-5
DNA: TGTGCCAGCAGTGAAGGACTATGGGGGGAGACCCAGTACTTC
CDR3: CASSEGLWGETQYF

V: TRBV19
size: .
D: .
J: TRBJ1-1
DNA: TGTGCCAGTAGTATACGAGGGGGTTTGGCGAACACTGAAGCTTTCTTT
CDR3: CASSIRGGLANTEAFF

V: TRBV4-2
size: .
D: TRBD1
J: TRBJ1-1
DNA: TGTGCCAGCAGCGACCAGGGGGACAGGACGGCTTTCTTT
CDR3: CASSDQGDRTAFF

V: TRBV5-6
size: once
D: .
J: TRBJ2-3
DNA: TGTGCCAGCAGCCCCGGGACCACAGATACGCAGTATTTT
CDR3: CASSPGTTDTQYF

V: TRBV9
size: .
D: TRBD1
J: TRBJ1-2
DNA: TGTGCCAGCAGCGTAGACCAAAGAGGGGGCCACCGTGGCTACACCTTC
CDR3: CASSVDQRGGHRGYTF

V: TRBV27
size: .
D: TRBD2
J: TRBJ2-4
DNA: TGTGCCAGCAGTTCCGGGACTAGCGGGTCTCAGTACTTC
CDR3: CASSSGTSGSQYF

V: TRBV27
size: .
D: .
J: TRBJ2-1
DNA: TGTGCCAGCACCAGGGTCCCAGTTAGTGAGCAGTTCTTC
CDR3: CASTRVPVSEQFF

V: TRBV29-1
size: .
D: TRBD1
J: TRBJ2-3
DNA: TGCAGCGTTGCGGGACAGGGGTATTCAGATACGCAGTATTTT
CDR3: CSVAGQGYSDTQYF

V: TRBV29-1
size: .
D: .
J: TRBJ1-2
DNA: TGCAGCACCTACGAAGGAGCCCCCGGTGGCTACACCTTC
CDR3: CSTYEGAPGGYTF

V: TRBV30
size: .
D: .
J: TRBJ1-1
DNA: TGTGCCTGGGAAGGCCTTCACGGGACAGAAGCTTTCTTT
CDR3: CAWEGLHGTEAFF

V: TRBV14
size: .
D: .
J: TRBJ2-7
DNA: TGTGCCAGCAGCCAGTACTCCTACGAGCAGTACTTC
CDR3: CASSQYSYEQYF

V: TRBV4-1
size: .
D: .
J: TRBJ2-7
DNA: TGCGCCAGCAGCCCCGCGGAGGCCTACGAGCAGTACTTC
CDR3: CASSPAEAYEQYF

V: TRBV27
size: few
D: .
J: TRBJ1-5
DNA: TGTGCCAGCAGTCCGCAGGGGTATAGCAATCAGCCCCAGCATTTT
CDR3: CASSPQGYSNQPQHF